A single T cell receptor (beta chain) is shown here with its context. Germline values: CDR1 LNHDA, CDR2 SQIVND (reference sequence). The V end lost 5 bases, the J end lost 0 bases, and 11 bases lay between the germline ends. CDR3 length equals 14 residues. The sample comes from a study of blood T cell repertoires in COVID-19. Here immunoSEQ multiplex PCR was the method, and the copy in TCRdb shows in-frame clones only, minus some. This sample has over 80,000 clones, with 87% found just once. Sequenced: peripheral blood. This chain links TRBV19 with TRBJ2-7; weak D call: TRBD2 (5 bases). The receptor's source is a human donor in a cohort sampled during active COVID-19. CDR3 coding DNA: TGTGCCAGTAGTGAACAAGCGGTCTCCTACGAGCAGTACTTC. Protein sequence: CASSEQAVSYEQYF.